This passage covers 25 T cell receptor beta chains from one sample sequenced in a study of cytomegalovirus exposure and HLA in healthy donors (TCRdb year 2017). The library was prepared using the immunoSEQ multiplex PCR assay. A mixture of 60 forward primers for TCR Vbeta segments and 13 reverse primers for TCR Jbeta segments was used in the multiplex PCR. What TCRdb holds here is the immuneACCESS table cut down to in-frame rearrangements. Part of the clones is not present; checked against another copy, under half of the missing clones reflect an unresolved V gene, and the others are unexplained. A total of around 200,000 clones appear in this sample, roughly 70% of them only once. Of the sample, 2.5% to 3% falls within the top ten clones. Sample: PBMCs. The origin of the receptors is a man aged 35 to 55 in good health and CMV-seropositive.

V is TRBV5-6 and J is TRBJ1-6, with D unclear. The germline V and J ends were trimmed by 0 bases and 5 bases, with 6 bases remaining between them. The V gene's germline CDR1 is SGHDT and CDR2 YYEEEE. This CDR3 has 14 amino acids. The CDR3 protein is CASSLGHDNSPLHF. The CDR3 DNA sequence: TGTGCCAGCAGCTTGGGGCACGATAATTCACCCCTCCACTTT. The whole variable domain, filled in from reference TRBV5-6 and TRBJ1-6, reads DAGVTQSPTHLIKTRGQQVTLRCSPKSGHDTVSWYQQALGQGPQFIFQYYEEEERQRGNFPDRFSGHQFPNYSSELNVNALLLGDSALYLCASSLGHDNSPLHFGNGTRLTVT.

This clone turned up a few times. V and J are TRBV29-1 and TRBJ2-7; a possible D gene is TRBD1 (6 bases). Trimming removed 6 bases from V and 2 bases from J, with 14 bases in between. The germline gives CDR1 SQVTM, CDR2 ANQGSEA. This CDR3 has 13 residues. CDR3 DNA: TGCAGCGTGACGGGGACACTTACCTACGAGCAGTACTTC. It yields the protein CSVTGTLTYEQYF.

This clone was picked up a small number of times. This chain uses TRBV29-1 with TRBJ2-2; 13 nucleotides match TRBD2. This CDR3 has 16 amino acids. Losses at the gene ends were 4 bases for V and 0 bases for J; bases not matched to a gene: 2. Germline CDR1 is SQVTM and CDR2 is ANQGSEA. The CDR3 region has the DNA TGCAGCGTTGGACTAGCGGGGGGCCCGAACACCGGGGAGCTGTTTTTT. Translation: CSVGLAGGPNTGELFF.

The chain has TRBV7-3 and TRBJ2-2; TRBD2 matches 8 bases. The CDR3 consists of 15 residues. The V gene's germline CDR1 is SGHTA and CDR2 FQGTGA. After removal of 5 bases from V and 4 bases from J, the junction contained 6 bases not matched to a gene. DNA of the CDR3: TGTGCCAGCAGCCAAGCGGGGGCGGGCACCGGGGAGCTGTTTTTT. Encoded protein: CASSQAGAGTGELFF.

V usage is TRBV19 and J usage is TRBJ2-1; 10 positions agree with TRBD2. The V gene end was trimmed by 2 bases and the J gene end by 8 bases; junction bases not matched to a gene: 6. The CDR3 has 15 amino acids. From germline, CDR1 is LNHDA and CDR2 SQIVND (reference sequence). The chain's CDR3 is CASSILERGGDEQFF. CDR3 sequence (DNA): TGTGCCAGTAGTATACTTGAGCGGGGGGGGGATGAGCAGTTCTTC. Together with reference TRBV19 and TRBJ2-1, the CDR3 gives the full variable domain: DGGITQSPKYLFRKEGQNVTLSCEQNLNHDAMYWYRQDPGQGLRLIYYSQIVNDFQKGDIAEGYSVSREKKESFPLTVTSAQKNPTAFYLCASSILERGGDEQFFGPGTRLTVL.

CDR3 in amino acids: CASSQDTGGLETQYF. Here the CDR3 DNA reads TGCGCCAGCAGCCAAGATACGGGGGGATTAGAGACCCAGTACTTC. The chain has TRBV4-3 and TRBJ2-5, with 7 bases identical to TRBD2. This CDR3 has 15 amino acids. V was clipped by 0 bases and J by 4 bases; unmatched bases: 5. Germline values: CDR1 LGHNA, CDR2 YSLEER.

V gene TRBV28 combines with J gene TRBJ2-7; TRBD1 matches 11 bases. The CDR3 spans 18 residues. V dropped 8 bases and J dropped 1; count of bases not matched to a gene: 16. Germline V gives CDR1 MDHEN, CDR2 SYDVKM. The CDR3: CASFPPGQGVGSSYEQYF. DNA for the CDR3: TGTGCCAGCTTCCCTCCGGGACAGGGGGTAGGGTCGTCCTACGAGCAGTACTTC.

This clone was detected a few times. The chain couples TRBV7-9 to TRBJ2-7; TRBD1 agrees at 12 bases. The CDR3 totals 17 residues. Germline V gene lookup returns CDR1 SEHNR and CDR2 FQNEAQ (reference sequence). Unmatched junction bases numbered 8, after V lost 3 bases and J lost 2 bases. CDR3 amino acids: CASSFGTGTGGTYEQYF. CDR3 nucleotide sequence: TGTGCCAGCAGCTTTGGGACCGGGACAGGGGGCACCTACGAGCAGTACTTC.

The rearrangement joins TRBV11-2 to TRBJ1-2, with a possible D match to TRBD1 (5 bases). This CDR3 has 13 residues. The germline gives CDR1 SGHAT, CDR2 FQNNGV. V gave up 10 bases and J gave up 5 bases, with 17 bases separating them. The CDR3 sequence: CATPRPEGYGYTF. The CDR3 nucleotides are TGTGCCACCCCCCGGCCGGAGGGGTATGGCTACACCTTC.

The chain employs TRBV5-1 and TRBJ1-1; 7 nucleotides line up with TRBD1. The CDR3 totals 16 residues. V dropped 0 bases and J dropped 1; count of bases not matched to a gene: 6. The germline gives CDR1 SGHRS, CDR2 YFSETQ. The CDR3 region is CASSLGYRGRNTEAFF. As DNA, the CDR3 is TGCGCCAGCAGCTTGGGCTACAGGGGTAGGAACACTGAAGCTTTCTTT.

The chain employs TRBV6-5 and TRBJ2-2, with D unresolved. CDR3 length equals 14 residues. Germline lookup yields CDR1 MNHEY and CDR2 SVGAGI. V was cut by 2 bases and J by 2 bases, with 6 bases left in between. CDR3 sequence reads: CASSYGLNTGELFF. In DNA form, the CDR3 reads TGTGCCAGCAGTTACGGGCTAAACACCGGGGAGCTGTTTTTT.

This clone occurred a few times. This chain joins TRBV6-1 and TRBJ1-1; 8 bases agree with TRBD1. CDR3 size: 14 residues. Germline CDR1 is MNHNS and CDR2 is SASEGT. V shed 6 bases and J 2 bases; nucleotides not matched to a gene: 5. The CDR3 coding sequence is TGTGCCAGCAGGGGAGGACAGGGTAACACTGAAGCTTTCTTT. This encodes CASRGGQGNTEAFF.

The rearrangement uses TRBV7-9 and TRBJ1-1, with TRBD1 matching 9 bases. The CDR3 contains 14 residues. Germline V lookup: CDR1 SEHNR, CDR2 FQNEAQ (reference sequence). V gave up 3 bases and J gave up 6 bases; unmatched junction bases: 5. This chain's CDR3 is CASSFTGGAAEAFF. For the CDR3, the DNA is TGTGCCAGCAGCTTTACAGGGGGCGCGGCTGAAGCTTTCTTT.

This clone was detected a few times. The rearrangement links TRBV14 to TRBJ2-5; TRBD2 agrees at 7 bases. The CDR3 contains 17 residues. Trimming at V came to 4 bases and at J to 4 bases, leaving 15 bases not matched to a gene. CDR1 SGHDN and CDR2 FVKESK come from the germline V gene. This CDR3 reads CASSPTSGLSFGETQYF. In nucleotides, the CDR3 is TGTGCCAGCAGCCCGACCTCGGGACTATCATTTGGAGAGACCCAGTACTTC.

The chain is built from TRBV5-4 and TRBJ1-2; D is uncertain. The CDR3 runs to 15 residues. Trimming pared 5 bases from V and 2 bases from J, leaving 16 bases between. CDR1 and CDR2 from the germline V gene are SGHNT and YYREEE (reference sequence). The CDR3 DNA reads as TGTGCCAGCAGTCCCAATCTGAGGCTAAACTATGGCTACACCTTC. Translation gives CASSPNLRLNYGYTF.

This sequence joins TRBV5-6 and TRBJ2-5, with TRBD2 as a possible D gene (6 bases). The CDR3 has 15 amino acids. V dropped 5 bases and J dropped 1 base, with 15 bases sitting between them. The germline CDR1 and CDR2 sequences are SGHDT and YYEEEE. CDR3 protein: CASSRWRGTQETQYF. CDR3 bases: TGTGCCAGCAGTCGGTGGAGGGGAACCCAAGAGACCCAGTACTTC.

This clone was observed once. The V call is TRBV4-2, the J call TRBJ1-3; D gene ambiguous. Germline lookup yields CDR1 LGHNA and CDR2 YNFKEQ. The CDR3 is 16 residues long. V dropped 1 base and J dropped 1 base, with 11 bases sitting between them. This CDR3 reads CASSQAQSGSGNTIYF. CDR3 coding DNA: TGTGCCAGCAGCCAAGCTCAGAGCGGGTCTGGAAACACCATATATTTT.

The chain combines TRBV4-1 with TRBJ2-2, with D maybe TRBD1 (6 bases). Trimming took off 5 bases at V and 6 bases at J, with 19 bases between the two ends. The CDR3 is 16 amino acids. CDR1 and CDR2 from the germline V gene are MGHRA and YSYEKL. CDR3 bases: TGCGCCAGCAGCAGGGACCCCGGACAGACGGCCGGGGAGCTGTTTTTT. It translates to CASSRDPGQTAGELFF.

The genes are TRBV7-8 and TRBJ1-1, with 11 bases fitting TRBD1. The CDR3 contains 17 residues. Germline V gene lookup returns CDR1 SGHVS and CDR2 FQNEAQ. V trimming: 4 bases; J trimming: 3 bases; junction bases outside the gene matches: 10. CDR3 in DNA: TGTGCCAGCAGCTCTTTGGGGCGGGACAGGGGGTACACTGAAGCTTTCTTT. Translation gives CASSSLGRDRGYTEAFF.

This chain links TRBV7-9 with TRBJ1-5, with D possibly TRBD1 on 5 matching bases. From germline, CDR1 is SEHNR and CDR2 FQNEAQ (reference sequence). CDR3 size: 15 residues. Deletions cut 5 bases from V and 7 bases from J, with 18 bases between. CDR3 region: CASSGLTELGQPQHF. CDR3 coding DNA: TGTGCCAGCAGCGGGTTGACAGAGTTAGGACAGCCCCAGCATTTT.

The CDR3 is CASRIGLAGIDEQYF. CDR3 DNA sequence: TGCGCCAGCAGGATCGGACTAGCGGGGATCGACGAGCAGTACTTC. The chain carries TRBV10-2 and TRBJ2-7, with 12 bases matching TRBD2. Germline CDR1 WSHSY, CDR2 SAAADI. V lost 6 bases, J lost 5 bases, and 8 bases stayed unmatched. The length of the CDR3 is 15 residues.

The V and J genes are TRBV10-3 and TRBJ2-5, with 7 bases identical to TRBD1. The V segment lost 4 bases and the J segment 7 bases; nucleotides outside the gene matches: 9. The CDR3 is 14 amino acids. Per germline, CDR1 ENHRY and CDR2 SYGVKD. CDR3 in amino acids: CAISAGQLEGTQYF. CDR3 DNA: TGTGCCATCAGTGCGGGACAGCTCGAAGGGACCCAGTACTTC.

A few counts support this clone. The chain has TRBV6-6 and TRBJ1-1; 10 bases align to TRBD1. CDR1 is MNHNY, CDR2 SVGAGI, per germline (reference sequence). There are 13 residues in the CDR3. Trimming removed 11 bases from V and 5 bases from J; junction bases left unmatched: 8. The CDR3 region is CAGRTGGGTEAFF. CDR3 bases: TGTGCCGGTCGGACAGGGGGAGGTACTGAAGCTTTCTTT.

This clone was detected only a few times. The chain employs TRBV5-4 and TRBJ2-2; TRBD1 is a possible D gene (5 bases). Per germline, CDR1 SGHNT and CDR2 YYREEE (reference sequence). CDR3 length equals 16 residues. V lost 0 bases, J lost 5 bases, and 14 bases lay in between. The CDR3 protein is CASSLGSTGWTGELFF. The CDR3 DNA is TGTGCCAGCAGCTTGGGTTCTACAGGTTGGACCGGGGAGCTGTTTTTT.

This clone was counted a single time. The V call is TRBV11-2, the J call TRBJ2-3, with 11 nucleotides matching TRBD2. Germline CDR1 reads SGHAT; CDR2 reads FQNNGV. This CDR3 comprises 16 residues. The V gene end was trimmed by 4 bases and the J gene end by 3 bases; junction bases not matched to a gene: 6. This CDR3 reads CASSWMTSGETDTQYF. CDR3 bases: TGTGCCAGCAGCTGGATGACTAGCGGGGAGACAGATACGCAGTATTTT. The entire variable domain, with the rest obtained from reference TRBV11-2 and TRBJ2-3, is as follows: EAGVAQSPRYKIIEKRQSVAFWCNPISGHATLYWYQQILGQGPKLLIQFQNNGVVDDSQLPKDRFSAERLKGVDSTLKIQPAKLEDSAVYLCASSWMTSGETDTQYFGPGTRLTVL.